The source of this T cell receptor beta chain is a study of cytomegalovirus exposure and HLA in healthy donors. As for the study in general: Samples from HLA-typed donors yielded about 85 million unique TCRs in an early data release.

Researchers ran the PCR with 60 Vbeta and 13 Jbeta primers. Profiled with immunoSEQ multiplex PCR; TCRdb holds only in-frame clones, not every one. This table has 150,000 to 200,000 clones, roughly 85% appearing once. About this clone: Its target is unknown.

Study findings and constraints: A later analysis linked a missense DCLRE1C variant to TCR beta V- and J-gene trimming. The productive fraction for most TCR beta V segments was about 87% or about 30% in an earlier analysis. Usually a TCR sequence was rare, but some public TCRs were found in many donors.

This clonotype was sampled from a middle-aged woman in good health and CMV-seronegative. Sequencing was carried out using PBMCs.

The CDR3 loop is CASGSGSSYNEQFF. CDR3 bases: TGTGCCAGCGGAAGCGGGTCCTCCTACAATGAGCAGTTCTTC. The V and J genes are TRBV13 and TRBJ2-1; D may be TRBD2 (6 bases). The CDR3 covers 14 residues. The germline CDR1 and CDR2 sequences are PRHDT and FYEKMQ (reference sequence). The V end was cut by 8 bases, the J end by 0 bases, with 11 bases between.